The next 10 T cell receptor beta chains were all read from a single sample in a study of pediatric ulcerative colitis. The assay was immunoSEQ multiplex PCR, and TCRdb's table has in-frame clones only and misses some. The data contain around 68,000 clones, around four fifths of them singletons. The sequenced material came from blood. The receptors were gathered from a boy aged 5-17 years with moderate ulcerative colitis.

The chain carries TRBV29-1 and TRBJ1-1; the D is unclear. The CDR3 length is 12 residues. The V end lost 1 base, the J end lost 5 bases, and 8 bases lay between the germline ends. Germline V gene data show CDR1 as SQVTM and CDR2 as ANQGSEA. CDR3 nucleotides: TGCAGCGTTGAAGGGAGGCGAACTGAAGCTTTCTTT. Its protein is CSVEGRRTEAFF.

This rearrangement joins TRBV5-6 to TRBJ1-2, with 7 bases fitting TRBD1. Germline CDR1 reads SGHDT; CDR2 reads YYEEEE. Germline trimming cut 0 bases from V and 4 bases from J; bases unmatched to any gene: 9. CDR3 length: 16 residues. In nucleotides, the CDR3 is TGTGCCAGCAGCTTGGGCTTAGAGGGGGCATCCTATGGCTACACCTTC. This encodes CASSLGLEGASYGYTF.

This rearrangement joins TRBV6-4 to TRBJ2-1; no reliable D call. Germline V gene lookup returns CDR1 MRHNA and CDR2 SNTAGT. The CDR3 sequence is 15 residues long. V was shortened by 5 bases and J by 0 bases, with 11 bases between the two germline ends. CDR3 protein: CASSRTHDSYNEQFF. In nucleotides, the CDR3 is TGTGCCAGCAGTCGGACGCACGACTCCTACAATGAGCAGTTCTTC.

The rearrangement uses TRBV7-3 and TRBJ2-3; D might be TRBD2 (6 bases). V gave up 5 bases and J gave up 6 bases, with 9 bases separating them. Germline CDR1 reads SGHTA; CDR2 reads FQGTGA. This CDR3 region has 12 residues. The CDR3 protein is CASSPEGDTQYF. CDR3 nucleotide sequence: TGTGCCAGCAGCCCGGAGGGGGATACGCAGTATTTT.

The rearrangement joins TRBV7-2 to TRBJ1-1, with D maybe TRBD1 (5 bases). The CDR3 has 15 amino acids. Trimming took 1 base from V and 4 from J, leaving 13 bases between them. Germline V gene sequence: CDR1 SGHTA, CDR2 FQGNSA. The chain's CDR3 is CASSLGAGLATEAFF. In DNA, the CDR3 is TGTGCCAGCAGCTTAGGAGCAGGGTTGGCCACTGAAGCTTTCTTT.

The chain links TRBV13 to TRBJ2-7; TRBD1 matches 9 bases. Germline V lookup: CDR1 PRHDT, CDR2 FYEKMQ (reference sequence). The CDR3 runs 16 residues. V gave up 2 bases and J gave up 4 bases; unmatched junction bases: 9. Here the CDR3 reads CASSLSGQGPSYEQYF. DNA for the CDR3: TGTGCCAGCAGCTTAAGTGGACAGGGGCCATCATACGAGCAGTACTTC.

The chain has TRBV4-3 and TRBJ1-2, with TRBD1 as a possible D gene (5 bases). The V end was cut by 0 bases, the J end by 5 bases, with 10 bases between. This CDR3 is built from 14 residues. Looked up from germline, CDR1 is LGHNA and CDR2 is YSLEER. This CDR3 reads CASSQEAGTYGYTF. CDR3 sequence (DNA): TGCGCCAGCAGCCAAGAGGCAGGGACTTATGGCTACACCTTC.

This clone was seen just once. The V call is TRBV7-6, the J call TRBJ1-3; D is ambiguous. The CDR3 contains 15 residues. V was clipped by 5 bases and J by 0 bases, with 11 bases between them. In germline, CDR1 is SGHVS, CDR2 FNYEAQ. CDR3 in amino acids: CASSPAPSSGNTIYF. CDR3 nucleotide sequence: TGTGCCAGCAGCCCAGCTCCGAGCTCTGGAAACACCATATATTTT.

The gene calls are TRBV7-3 and TRBJ2-1; 8 bases are shared with TRBD1. Germline loops: CDR1 SGHTA, CDR2 FQGTGA. The CDR3 sequence is 17 residues long. The V gene end was trimmed by 2 bases and the J gene end by 4 bases; junction bases not matched to a gene: 10. CDR3 residues: CASSLWSWTGYYNEQFF. As DNA, the CDR3 is TGTGCCAGCAGCTTATGGTCTTGGACAGGGTATTACAATGAGCAGTTCTTC.

V is TRBV7-9 and J is TRBJ1-2; D is ambiguous. Germline V gene lookup returns CDR1 SEHNR and CDR2 FQNEAQ (reference sequence). The CDR3 is 14 amino acids. V lost 5 bases, J lost 0 bases, and 10 bases lay in between. CDR3 residues: CASSRLLANYGYTF. CDR3 nucleotides: TGTGCCAGCAGCCGTCTACTGGCTAACTATGGCTACACCTTC.